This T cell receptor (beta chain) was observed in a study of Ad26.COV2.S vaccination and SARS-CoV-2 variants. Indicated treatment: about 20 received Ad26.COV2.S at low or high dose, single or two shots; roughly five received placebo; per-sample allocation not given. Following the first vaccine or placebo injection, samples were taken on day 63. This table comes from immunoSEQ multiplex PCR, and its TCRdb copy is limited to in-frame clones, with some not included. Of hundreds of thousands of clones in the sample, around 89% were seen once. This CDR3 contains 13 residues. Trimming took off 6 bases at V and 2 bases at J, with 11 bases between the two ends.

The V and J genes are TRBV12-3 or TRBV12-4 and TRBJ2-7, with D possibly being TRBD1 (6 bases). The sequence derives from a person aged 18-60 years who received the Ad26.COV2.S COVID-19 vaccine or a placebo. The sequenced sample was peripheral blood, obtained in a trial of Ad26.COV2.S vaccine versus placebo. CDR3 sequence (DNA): TGTGCCAGCAGCTACAGGGAAACCTACGAGCAGTACTTC. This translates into CASSYRETYEQYF.